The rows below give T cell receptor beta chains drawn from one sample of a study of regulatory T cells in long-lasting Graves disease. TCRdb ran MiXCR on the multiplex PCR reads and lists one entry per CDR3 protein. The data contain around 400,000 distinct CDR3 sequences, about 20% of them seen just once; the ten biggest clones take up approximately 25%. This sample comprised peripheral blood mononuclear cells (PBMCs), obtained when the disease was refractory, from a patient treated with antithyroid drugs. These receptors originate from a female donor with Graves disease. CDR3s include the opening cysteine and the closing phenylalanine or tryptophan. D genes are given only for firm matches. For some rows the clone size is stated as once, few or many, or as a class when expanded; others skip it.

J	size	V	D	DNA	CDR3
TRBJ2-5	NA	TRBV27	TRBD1	TGTGCCAGCAGAAAAACGGGACAGGATTACCAAGAGACCCAGTACTTC	CASRKTGQDYQETQYF
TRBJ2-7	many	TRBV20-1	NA	TGCAGTGCTAGGTCCGGGCCCACCTACGAGCAGTACTTC	CSARSGPTYEQYF
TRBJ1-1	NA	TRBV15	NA	TGTGCCACCAGCCGGTTGGCTGAAGCTTTCTTT	CATSRLAEAFF
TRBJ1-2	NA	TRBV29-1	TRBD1	TGCAGCGCTTACCCAGGGGGCGCGGTATATGGCTACACCTTC	CSAYPGGAVYGYTF
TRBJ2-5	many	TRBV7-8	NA	TGTGCCAGCAGCGAGCCCCCGCGCCTAGCGAGAAGAGAGACCCAGTACTTC	CASSEPPRLARRETQYF
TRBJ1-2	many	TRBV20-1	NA	TGCAGTGCTAGAGTCCAGGATAACTATGGCTACACCTTC	CSARVQDNYGYTF
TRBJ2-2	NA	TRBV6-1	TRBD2	TGTGCCAGCACCCCTCGCCCCAGGACTAGCGGGAGCATCGATACCGGGGAGCTGTTTTTT	CASTPRPRTSGSIDTGELFF
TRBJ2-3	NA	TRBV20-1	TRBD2	TGCAGTGCCAGTGAACGTCTAGCGGGAGTATCAGATACGCAGTATTTT	CSASERLAGVSDTQYF
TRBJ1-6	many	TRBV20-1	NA	TGCAGTGCTAGGTTGGGGGGGGAAAATTCACCCCTCCACTTT	CSARLGGENSPLHF
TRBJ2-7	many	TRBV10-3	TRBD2	TGTGCCATCAGTGAAACTAGCGGGAGGGACGGGCAGTACTTC	CAISETSGRDGQYF
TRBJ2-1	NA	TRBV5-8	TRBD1	TGTGCCAGCAGCTTACAGGGGTTCGCCTACAATGAGCAGTTCTTC	CASSLQGFAYNEQFF
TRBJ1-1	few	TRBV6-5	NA	TGTGCCAGCAGTTACTCCGCTCCGAACACTGAAGCTTTCTTT	CASSYSAPNTEAFF
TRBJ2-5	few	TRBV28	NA	TGTGCCAGCAGTTTATCAGGTGAAAAGACCCAGTACTTC	CASSLSGEKTQYF
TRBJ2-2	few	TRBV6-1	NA	TGTGCCAGCAGGGTGAAGTATCGACAGAACACCGGGGAGCTGTTTTTT	CASRVKYRQNTGELFF
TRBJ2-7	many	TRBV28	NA	TGTGCCAGCAGTTTACGGCGGGATCTCTACGAGCAGTACTTC	CASSLRRDLYEQYF
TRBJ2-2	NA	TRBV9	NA	TGTGCCAGCAGCGTAGAAGGGACGAACACCGGGGAGCTGTTTTTT	CASSVEGTNTGELFF
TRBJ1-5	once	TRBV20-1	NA	TGCAGTGCTAGAGGAGGTTCGCTGTATAGCAATCAGCCCCAGCATTTT	CSARGGSLYSNQPQHF
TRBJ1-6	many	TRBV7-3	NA	TGTGCCAGCAGCCTTGGCCAGTCTCCGGGTTCACCCCTCCACTTT	CASSLGQSPGSPLHF
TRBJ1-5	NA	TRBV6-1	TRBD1	TGTGCCAGCACCGCAGACAGGGTGAACGGCCAGCCCCAGCATTTT	CASTADRVNGQPQHF
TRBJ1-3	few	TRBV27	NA	TGTGCCAGCAGTACGGACGCCTACGCTGGAAACACCATATATTTT	CASSTDAYAGNTIYF
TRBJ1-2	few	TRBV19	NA	TGTGCCAGTAGTCCGGAGTGGGGGAGCGGCTACACCTTC	CASSPEWGSGYTF
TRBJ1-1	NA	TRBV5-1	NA	TGCGCCAGCAGCTCCCCAGGGCGCACTGAAGCTTTCTTT	CASSSPGRTEAFF
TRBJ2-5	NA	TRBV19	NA	TGTGCCAGTAAGCGGGACAGCCAAGAGACCCAGTACTTC	CASKRDSQETQYF
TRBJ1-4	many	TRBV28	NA	TGTGCCAGCACCCCTTTCGGGAGGGAACGTCTGACTGAAAAACTGTTTTTT	CASTPFGRERLTEKLFF
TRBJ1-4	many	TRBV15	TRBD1	TGTGCCACCAGCAGAGAACAGGGGGCCTTTGAAAAACTGTTTTTT	CATSREQGAFEKLFF
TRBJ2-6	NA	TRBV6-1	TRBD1	TGTGCCAGCAGACCGGGACAGCGCTCTGGGGCCAACGTCCTGACTTTC	CASRPGQRSGANVLTF
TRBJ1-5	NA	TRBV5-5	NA	TGTGCCAGCAGCCATACGGTGGACTGGGCTAATCAGCCCCAGCATTTT	CASSHTVDWANQPQHF
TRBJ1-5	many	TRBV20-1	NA	TGCAGTGCTAGAGATGAGGGGGGTTATAGCAATCAGCCCCAGCATTTT	CSARDEGGYSNQPQHF
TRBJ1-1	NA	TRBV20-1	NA	TGCAGTGCTAGAGATCGTATCTCGGGGGGAAACACTGAAGCTTTCTTT	CSARDRISGGNTEAFF
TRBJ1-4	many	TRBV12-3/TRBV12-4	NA	TGTGCCAGCAGGGGGACGGGTTCATTTAATGAAAAACTGTTTTTT	CASRGTGSFNEKLFF
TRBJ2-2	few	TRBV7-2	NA	TGTGCCAGCAGCTTAGTTGTGGGCGTGGAGCTGTTTTTT	CASSLVVGVELFF
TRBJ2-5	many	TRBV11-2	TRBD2	TGTGCCAGCAGCTTAGTACCTTTTTTGGCGGGAGGGCGGGAGACCCAGTACTTC	CASSLVPFLAGGRETQYF
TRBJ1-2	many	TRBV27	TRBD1	TGTGCCAGCAGTTGGACAGGGGACTATGGCTACACCTTC	CASSWTGDYGYTF
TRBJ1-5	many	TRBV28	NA	TGTGCCAGCAGTTCCGGGCCAGGGACCGGCAATCAGCCCCAGCATTTT	CASSSGPGTGNQPQHF